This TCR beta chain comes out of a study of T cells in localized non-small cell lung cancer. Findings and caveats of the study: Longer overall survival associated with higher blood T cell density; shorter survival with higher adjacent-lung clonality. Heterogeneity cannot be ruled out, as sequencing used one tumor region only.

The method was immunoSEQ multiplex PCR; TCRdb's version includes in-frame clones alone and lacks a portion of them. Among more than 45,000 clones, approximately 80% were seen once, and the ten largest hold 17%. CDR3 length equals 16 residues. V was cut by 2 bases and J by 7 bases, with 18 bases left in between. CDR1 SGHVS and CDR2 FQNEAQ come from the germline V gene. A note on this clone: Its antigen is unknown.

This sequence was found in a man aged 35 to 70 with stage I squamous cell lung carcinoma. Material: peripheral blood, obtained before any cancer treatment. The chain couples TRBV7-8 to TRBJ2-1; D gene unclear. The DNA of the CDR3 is TGTGCCAGCAGCTTACCTCTCCGAATGGGGAAGAATGAGCAGTTCTTC. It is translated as CASSLPLRMGKNEQFF.